Sequencing of this T cell receptor beta chain was carried out in a study of blood T cell repertoires in COVID-19. Study information: Samples representing acute and convalescent COVID-19 were sourced from the United States, Italy and Spain. PBMCs, B-cell-depleted T cells, or T cells were the source of the cDNA or gDNA that made up the material.

As originally analysed: Estimation of nucleated cell counts was performed using reference gene primer amplification. The protocol was immunoSEQ multiplex PCR, while the TCRdb copy is restricted to in-frame clones and leaves out a portion. That table is the source of V, J and clone size, and D and trimming were worked out from the DNA. The repertoire holds under 200,000 clones, with about 80% as singletons. The V gene end was trimmed by 4 bases and the J gene end by 1 base; junction bases not matched to a gene: 13. There are 18 residues in the CDR3. The germline CDR1 and CDR2 sequences are MNHEY and SMNVEV (reference sequence).

The chain employs TRBV27 and TRBJ2-1, with 7 bases that match TRBD1. This receptor was identified in a human donor with acute or convalescent COVID-19. The donor label of this sample is uncertain. Sample: peripheral blood. The CDR3 sequence: CASSSPGQWTGSYNEQFF. The CDR3 coding sequence is TGTGCCAGCAGTTCACCGGGACAGTGGACCGGATCCTACAATGAGCAGTTCTTC.